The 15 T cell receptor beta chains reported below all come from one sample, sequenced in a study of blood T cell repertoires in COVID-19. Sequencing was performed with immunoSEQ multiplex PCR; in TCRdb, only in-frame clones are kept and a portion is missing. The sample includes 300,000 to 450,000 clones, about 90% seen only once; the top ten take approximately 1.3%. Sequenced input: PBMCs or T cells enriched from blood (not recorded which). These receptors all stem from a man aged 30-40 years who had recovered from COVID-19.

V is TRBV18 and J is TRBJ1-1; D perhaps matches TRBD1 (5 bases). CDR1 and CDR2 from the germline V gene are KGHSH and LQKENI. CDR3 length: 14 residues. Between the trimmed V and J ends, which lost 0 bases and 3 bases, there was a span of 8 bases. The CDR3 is CASSPPGRDTEAFF. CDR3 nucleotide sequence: TGTGCCAGCTCACCACCCGGCAGGGACACTGAAGCTTTCTTT.

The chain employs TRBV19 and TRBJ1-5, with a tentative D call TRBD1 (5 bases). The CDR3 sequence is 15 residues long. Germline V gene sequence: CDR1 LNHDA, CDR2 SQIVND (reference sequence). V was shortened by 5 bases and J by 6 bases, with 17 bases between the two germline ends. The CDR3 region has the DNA TGTGCCAGTAGTTCGGGCCTGGGGGGGAGTCAGCCCCAGCATTTT. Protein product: CASSSGLGGSQPQHF.

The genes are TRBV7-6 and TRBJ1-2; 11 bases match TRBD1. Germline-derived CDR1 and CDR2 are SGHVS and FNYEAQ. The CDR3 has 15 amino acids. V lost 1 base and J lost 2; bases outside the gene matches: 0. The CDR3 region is CASSLGTGGNYGYTF. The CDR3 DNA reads TGTGCCAGCAGCTTAGGGACAGGGGGCAACTATGGCTACACCTTC.

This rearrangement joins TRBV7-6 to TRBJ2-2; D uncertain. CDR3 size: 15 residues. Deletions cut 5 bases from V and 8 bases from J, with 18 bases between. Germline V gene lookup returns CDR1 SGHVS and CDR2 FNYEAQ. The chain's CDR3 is CASSLPTSASGELFF. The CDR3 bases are TGTGCCAGCAGCCTACCGACTTCGGCTTCTGGGGAGCTGTTTTTT.

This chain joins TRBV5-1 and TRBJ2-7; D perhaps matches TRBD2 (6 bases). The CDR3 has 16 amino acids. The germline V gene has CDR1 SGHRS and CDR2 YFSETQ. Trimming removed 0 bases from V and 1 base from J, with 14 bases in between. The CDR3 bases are TGCGCCAGCAGCTTGGGGTCGGGGGACGGTTCCTACGAGCAGTACTTC. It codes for CASSLGSGDGSYEQYF.

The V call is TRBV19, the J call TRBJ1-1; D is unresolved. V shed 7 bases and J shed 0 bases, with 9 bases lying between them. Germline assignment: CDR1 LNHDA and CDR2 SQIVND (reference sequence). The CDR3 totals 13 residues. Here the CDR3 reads CASTSRLNTEAFF. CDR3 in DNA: TGTGCCAGTACTAGTAGGTTGAACACTGAAGCTTTCTTT.

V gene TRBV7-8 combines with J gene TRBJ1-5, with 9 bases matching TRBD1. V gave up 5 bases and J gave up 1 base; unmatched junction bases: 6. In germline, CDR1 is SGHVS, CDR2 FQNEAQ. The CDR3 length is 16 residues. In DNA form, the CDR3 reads TGTGCCAGCAGCGAACGGACAGGGGCGAGCAATCAGCCCCAGCATTTT. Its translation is CASSERTGASNQPQHF.

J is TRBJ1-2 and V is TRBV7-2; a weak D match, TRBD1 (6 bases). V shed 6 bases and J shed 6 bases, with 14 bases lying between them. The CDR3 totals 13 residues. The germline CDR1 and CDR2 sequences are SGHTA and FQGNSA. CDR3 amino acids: CASRIQGKDGYTF. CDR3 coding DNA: TGTGCCAGCAGGATACAGGGAAAAGATGGCTACACCTTC.

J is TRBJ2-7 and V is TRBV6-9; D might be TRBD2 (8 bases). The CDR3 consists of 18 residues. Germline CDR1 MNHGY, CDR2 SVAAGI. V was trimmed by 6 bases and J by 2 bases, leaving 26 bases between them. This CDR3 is CASRARDSGPGGTYEQYF. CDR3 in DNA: TGTGCCAGCAGGGCTCGGGACAGCGGCCCGGGGGGGACCTACGAGCAGTACTTC.

DNA for the CDR3: TGTGCCAGCAGGGCCGCCAGCGCCTACGAGCAGTACTTC. It is translated as CASRAASAYEQYF. This chain joins TRBV5-4 and TRBJ2-7; D is ambiguous. The CDR3 is 13 residues long. Germline loops: CDR1 SGHNT, CDR2 YYREEE (reference sequence). Trimming shortened V by 5 bases and J by 2 bases, and 11 bases separated the two germline ends.

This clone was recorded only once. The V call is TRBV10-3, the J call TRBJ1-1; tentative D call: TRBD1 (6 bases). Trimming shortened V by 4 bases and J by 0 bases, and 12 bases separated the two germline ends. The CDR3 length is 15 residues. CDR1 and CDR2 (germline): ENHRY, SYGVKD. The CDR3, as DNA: TGTGCCATCAGTGGACAGGAACTAATGAACACTGAAGCTTTCTTT. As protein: CAISGQELMNTEAFF.

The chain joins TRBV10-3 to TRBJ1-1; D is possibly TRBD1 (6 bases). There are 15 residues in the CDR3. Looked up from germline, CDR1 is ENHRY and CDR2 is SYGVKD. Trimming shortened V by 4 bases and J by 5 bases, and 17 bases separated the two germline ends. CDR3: CAISGTGHGKTEAFF. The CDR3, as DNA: TGTGCCATCAGTGGTACGGGACATGGGAAGACTGAAGCTTTCTTT.

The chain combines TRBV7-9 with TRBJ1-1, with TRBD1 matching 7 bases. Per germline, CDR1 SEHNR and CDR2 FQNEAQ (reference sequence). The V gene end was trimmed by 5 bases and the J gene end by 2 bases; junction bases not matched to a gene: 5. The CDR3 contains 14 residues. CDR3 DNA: TGTGCCAGCAGCGCGGACAGGCGCAACACTGAAGCTTTCTTT. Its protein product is CASSADRRNTEAFF.

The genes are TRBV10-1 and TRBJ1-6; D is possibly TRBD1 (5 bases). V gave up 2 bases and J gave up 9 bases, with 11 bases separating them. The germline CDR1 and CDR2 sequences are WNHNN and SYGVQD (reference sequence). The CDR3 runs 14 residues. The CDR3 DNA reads TGCGCCAGCAGTGAGGACAGCCTGGGTTCACCCCTCCACTTT. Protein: CASSEDSLGSPLHF.

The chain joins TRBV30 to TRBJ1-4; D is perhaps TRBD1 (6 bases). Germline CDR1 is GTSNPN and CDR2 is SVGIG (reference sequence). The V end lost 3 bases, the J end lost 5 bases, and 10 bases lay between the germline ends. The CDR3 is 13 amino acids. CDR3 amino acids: CAWSGQLNEKLFF. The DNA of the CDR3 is TGTGCCTGGAGCGGACAGTTAAATGAAAAACTGTTTTTT.